Here is one TCR beta chain with its context. This clonotype was seen ten or more times. Its antigen is not yet known. Per-base quality was not reported, and no clone a single base away is much larger than it. The source of the sample is a study of T-cell reconstitution after alpha-beta-depleted transplantation in children (dated by TCRdb to the mid-2010s). For context, the study as a whole: Using TCR repertoire profiling, the study followed T-cell immune reconstitution in a quantitative way in children after TCRalphabeta/CD19-depleted allogeneic hematopoietic cell transplantation.

What the research found in general, with its limitations: The frequencies of hyperexpanded clones fell over the following months, and after one year, T-cell counts and TCRbeta diversity were mostly attributed to newly produced T cells. Apparently early alphabetaT-cell count recovery about two months after transplant reportedly relied on only several hundred rapidly expanded clones derived from non-depleted graft cells. In some patients, the high TCRbeta diversity seen at day 60 was put down to recipient T cells and intrathymic progenitors that had survived conditioning.

The CDR3 has 17 amino acids, counting the end cysteine and phenylalanine. Just CDR3 DNA is preserved here, 51 bases in frame from base 1. CDR1 and CDR2 were assigned from the germline V gene as LGHNA and YNFKEQ. Trimmed from V: 1 base; trimmed from J: 4 bases; junction bases lacking a gene match: 9. Read against the paper, the sample's treatment or condition label means: allogeneic hematopoietic cell transplantation with graft depleted of TCRalphabeta T cells and CD19 B cells. The transplant recipients were children given TCRalphabeta/CD19-depleted allogeneic hematopoietic cell grafts. The library was generated by PCR. For sequencing, an Illumina HiSeq 2500 was employed. TCR libraries were prepared with molecular barcoding, using unique molecular identifiers to normalize TCRbeta repertoire quantification. Starting from the raw public reads, TCRdb applied fastp trimming at Q25, assembled clones with MiXCR and retained in-frame beta chains. Entries are consolidated by CDR3 protein sequence, retaining the most common genes and DNA. The sample yields about 76,000 distinct CDR3 sequences; roughly an eighth were counted once. Around a quarter of the sample lies in the top ten.

This chain joins TRBV4-2 to TRBJ2-1, with 8 bases aligning to TRBD2. The sequence was obtained from a male patient aged 2 to 9 who had a stem cell transplant for acute lymphoblastic leukemia, so the T cells may come from the graft donor. The sample was PBMCs, mostly from graft donor cells, taken 180 days after TCRalphabeta/CD19-depleted stem cell transplant. The CDR3 region has the sequence CASSQVGLAGRYNEQFF. The sequenced DNA: TGTGCCAGCAGCCAAGTCGGGTTAGCGGGAAGGTACAATGAGCAGTTCTTC.